The clone carrying this T cell receptor beta chain has more than one count but fewer than ten. TCRdb recomputed calls from the RT-PCR reads with MiXCR, one row per CDR3 protein. Of hundreds of thousands of distinct CDR3 sequences in the sample, 16% were seen once. These data belong to a study of patients and donors after allogeneic stem cell transplantation. Germline V gene lookup returns CDR1 SQVTM and CDR2 ANQGSEA. V lost 0 bases to trimming and J lost 1 base, with 7 bases between them. CDR3 length: 13 residues. What was sequenced was blood, either unsorted or a sorted T cell fraction (not recorded which). This TCR was recovered from a human donor who was either an allogeneic HSCT recipient or a stem cell or donor lymphocyte infusion donor (not recorded which). It is not recorded whose cells these are; they may come from a transplant donor. The chain joins TRBV29-1 to TRBJ2-7; D not resolved. The CDR3 nucleotides are TGCAGCGTTGAAGATCTCATATCCTACGAGCAGTACTTC. It is translated as CSVEDLISYEQYF.